This T cell receptor beta chain was documented in a study of T-cell memory formation after mild COVID-19. In TCRdb, the 5' RACE reads were re-called with MiXCR into one record per CDR3 protein. The repertoire consists of roughly 140,000 distinct CDR3 sequences, with around 15% occurring once and the leading ten covering about 30%. The germline CDR1 and CDR2 sequences are SEHNR and FQNEAQ (reference sequence). The V gene lost 0 bases and the J gene lost 5 bases, with 7 bases spanning the gap. The CDR3 consists of 13 residues. Sequencing was carried out using PBMCs or a T cell subset sorted from them (not recorded which). The sequence came from an adult woman who had mild COVID-19 (a few samples of this study predate the infection). Cell type and time point are not known. This rearrangement joins TRBV7-9 to TRBJ1-2; D is uncertain. CDR3 nucleotides: TGTGCCAGCAGCTTAGCGTCTGTTTATGGCTACACCTTC. It encodes CASSLASVYGYTF.